These 4 T cell receptor beta chains originate from one sample sequenced in a study of T cells in Graves' hyperthyroidism and ophthalmopathy. What was amplified from RNA transcripts were TCR beta CDR3 regions. Initially, a first-round RT-PCR of the TCR CDR3 employed the HTBI primer set. TCRdb reprocessed the multiplex PCR reads with MiXCR, giving one entry per CDR3 protein. The sample lists 300,000 to 500,000 distinct CDR3 sequences; around 15% were seen once. Material for sequencing was blood. These TCRs come from a man aged 45-65 years with Graves' ophthalmopathy.

This clonotype was counted at least ten times. J is TRBJ2-7 and V is TRBV3-1, with TRBD2 matching 7 bases. V shed 0 bases, J shed 1 base, and the junction held 3 bases outside the gene matches. CDR1 and CDR2 from the germline V gene are LGHDT and YNNKEL (reference sequence). The CDR3 totals 15 residues. In DNA form, the CDR3 reads TGTGCCAGCAGCCAAGACCTAGCGGCGTCCTACGAGCAGTACTTC. Translation gives CASSQDLAASYEQYF.

This clonotype was seen at least ten times. The genes are TRBV2 and TRBJ2-5, with 14 bases identical to TRBD2. V gave up 7 bases and J gave up 4 bases; unmatched junction bases: 8. Germline CDR1 reads SNHLY; CDR2 reads FYNNEI. This CDR3 spans 16 amino acids. In nucleotides, the CDR3 is TGTGCCAGCATTGGACTAGCGGGAGGATTGGGAGAGACCCAGTACTTC. This translates into CASIGLAGGLGETQYF.

This clonotype was recorded many times. This chain links TRBV29-1 with TRBJ2-7; no reliable D call. Germline V gene data show CDR1 as SQVTM and CDR2 as ANQGSEA. There are 12 residues in the CDR3. V was clipped by 6 bases and J by 3 bases, with 12 bases between them. CDR3 sequence reads: CSVDGSNYEQYF. CDR3 DNA sequence: TGCAGCGTGGACGGGTCTAACTACGAGCAGTACTTC.

Many counts were recorded for this clonotype. The chain is built from TRBV29-1 and TRBJ2-7, with TRBD2 identical over 7 bases. The CDR3 has 14 amino acids. The V segment lost 1 base and the J segment 6 bases; nucleotides outside the gene matches: 9. CDR1 and CDR2 from the germline V gene are SQVTM and ANQGSEA. The CDR3, as DNA: TGCAGCGTTGAAGCGTCGAGCGGGACGGCCGAGCAGTACTTC. Protein sequence: CSVEASSGTAEQYF.